The clone carrying this TCR beta chain showed up just once. As yet, its antigen is unknown. The CDR3 is 15 residues long. Trimming pared 2 bases from V and 7 bases from J, leaving 15 bases between. Germline CDR1 SGDLS, CDR2 YYNGEE. The source of the sample is a study of T cell responses to AZD1222 COVID-19 vaccine. Study conclusions and caveats: Vaccine-related CD4 TCRs covered spike, predominating at 160-218 and 743-854. Only after the peak T cell response were repertoires sampled.

Data came from immunoSEQ multiplex PCR; TCRdb stores just in-frame clones and leaves some out. This table holds some 86,000 clones, 65% to 85% found once. The sequence came from an adult in good health. The specimen was peripheral blood, collected on day 0 of AZD1222 vaccination. The genes are TRBV9 and TRBJ1-4, with D maybe TRBD1 (5 bases). CDR3 residues: CASSVSATGSEKLFF. CDR3 in DNA: TGTGCCAGCAGCGTGTCGGCCACAGGTAGTGAAAAACTGTTTTTT. The whole variable domain, filled in from reference TRBV9 and TRBJ1-4, reads DSGVTQTPKHLITATGQRVTLRCSPRSGDLSVYWYQQSLDQGLQFLIQYYNGEERAKGNILERFSAQQFPDLHSELNLSSLELGDSALYFCASSVSATGSEKLFFGSGTQLSVL.